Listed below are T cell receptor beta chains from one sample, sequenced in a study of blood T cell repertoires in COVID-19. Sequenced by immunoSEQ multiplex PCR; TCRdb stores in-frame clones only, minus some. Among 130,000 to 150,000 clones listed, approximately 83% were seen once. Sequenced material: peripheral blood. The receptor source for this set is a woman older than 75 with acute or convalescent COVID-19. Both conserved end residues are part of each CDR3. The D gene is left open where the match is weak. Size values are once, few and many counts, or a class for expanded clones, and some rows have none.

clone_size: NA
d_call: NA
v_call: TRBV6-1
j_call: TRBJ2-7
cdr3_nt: TGTGCCAGCAGTGATAGGTGGGGCCGCTACGAGCAGTACTTC
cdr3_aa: CASSDRWGRYEQYF

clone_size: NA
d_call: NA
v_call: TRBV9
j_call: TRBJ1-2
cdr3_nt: TGTGCCAGCAGCGTAGGACGAACAAATGACTTGGGCTACACCTTC
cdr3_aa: CASSVGRTNDLGYTF

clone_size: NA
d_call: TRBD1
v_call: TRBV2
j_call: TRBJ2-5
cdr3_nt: TGTGCCAGCAGCAGAAGTGGGACAGGGGGTGAGACCCAGTACTTC
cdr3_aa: CASSRSGTGGETQYF

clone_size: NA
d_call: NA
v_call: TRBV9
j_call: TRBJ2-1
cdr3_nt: TGTGCCAGCAGCGTAGACACTAGCTCCTACAATGAGCAGTTCTTC
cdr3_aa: CASSVDTSSYNEQFF

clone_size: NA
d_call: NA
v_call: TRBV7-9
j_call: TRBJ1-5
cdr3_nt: TGTGCCAGCAGCCCCATCGGGGAGCGTCAGCCCCAGCATTTT
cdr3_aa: CASSPIGERQPQHF

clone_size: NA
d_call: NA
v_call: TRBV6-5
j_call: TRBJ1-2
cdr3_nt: TGTGCCAGCAGCCCCCGGAGGGGCGGCTATGGCTACACCTTC
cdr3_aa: CASSPRRGGYGYTF

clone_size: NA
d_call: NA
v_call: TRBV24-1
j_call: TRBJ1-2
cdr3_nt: TGTGCCACCAGTGACCCGGCGGATGGCTACACCTTC
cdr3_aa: CATSDPADGYTF

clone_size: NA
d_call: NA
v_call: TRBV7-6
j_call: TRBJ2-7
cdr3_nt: TGTGCCAGCAGCTCTCCGACAGGACTGAGGGAGCAGTACTTC
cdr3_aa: CASSSPTGLREQYF

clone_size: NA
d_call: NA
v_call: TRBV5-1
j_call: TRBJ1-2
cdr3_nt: TGCGCCAGCAGCTTGGGGGTGGCAGGAAACTATGGCTACACCTTC
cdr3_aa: CASSLGVAGNYGYTF

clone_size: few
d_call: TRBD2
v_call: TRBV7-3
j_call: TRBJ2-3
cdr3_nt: TGTGCCAGCAGCTTAAATAGCGGGGGGAGCACAGATACGCAGTATTTT
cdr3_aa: CASSLNSGGSTDTQYF

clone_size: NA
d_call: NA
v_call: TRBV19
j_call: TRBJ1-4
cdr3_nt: TGTGCCAGTAGTATATTGTCAGGATACGAAAAACTGTTTTTT
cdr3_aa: CASSILSGYEKLFF

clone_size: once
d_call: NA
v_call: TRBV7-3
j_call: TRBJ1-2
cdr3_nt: TGTGCCAGCAGCTTAGCGCCCCGTTCTGGCTACACCTTC
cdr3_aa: CASSLAPRSGYTF

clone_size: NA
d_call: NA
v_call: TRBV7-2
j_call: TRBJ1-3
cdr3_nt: TGTGCCAGCAGCTTAGCGCCAGGGGAGACCATATATTTT
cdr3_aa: CASSLAPGETIYF

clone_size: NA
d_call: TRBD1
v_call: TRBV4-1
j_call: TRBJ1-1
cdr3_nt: TGCGCCAGCAGCCCTCCCCGGGCACAGGGGTGGGCTGAAGCTTTCTTT
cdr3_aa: CASSPPRAQGWAEAFF

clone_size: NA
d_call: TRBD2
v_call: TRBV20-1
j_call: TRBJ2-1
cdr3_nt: TGCAGTGCTAGTTCCACTTACAGCGGGGGCTCCTACAATGAGCAGTTCTTC
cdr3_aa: CSASSTYSGGSYNEQFF

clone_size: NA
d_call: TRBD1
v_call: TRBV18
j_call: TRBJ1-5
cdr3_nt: TGTGCCAGCTCCCCAGGGGGGGTTACCCAGCATTTT
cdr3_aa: CASSPGGVTQHF

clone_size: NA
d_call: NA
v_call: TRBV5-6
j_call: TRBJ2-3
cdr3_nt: TGTGCCAGCAGCTTGGACATAAGCACAGATACGCAGTATTTT
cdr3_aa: CASSLDISTDTQYF

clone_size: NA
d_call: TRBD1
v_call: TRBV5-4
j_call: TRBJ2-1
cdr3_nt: TGTGCCAGCAGCACACAGGGGGTCTCCTACAATGAGCAGTTCTTC
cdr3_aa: CASSTQGVSYNEQFF

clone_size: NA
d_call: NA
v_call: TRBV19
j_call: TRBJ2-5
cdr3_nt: TGTGCCAGCCGGACAGCAGGGGAGACCCAGTACTTC
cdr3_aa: CASRTAGETQYF

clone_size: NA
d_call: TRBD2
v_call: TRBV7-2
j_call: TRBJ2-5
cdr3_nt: TGTGCCAGCAGCTTAGGCCAGCGGGGGGCCCCCTCACAAGAGACCCAGTACTTC
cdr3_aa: CASSLGQRGAPSQETQYF

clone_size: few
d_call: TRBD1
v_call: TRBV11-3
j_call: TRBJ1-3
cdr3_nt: TGTGCCAGCAGCTCGACGACAGGGGCTGGAAACACCATATATTTT
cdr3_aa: CASSSTTGAGNTIYF

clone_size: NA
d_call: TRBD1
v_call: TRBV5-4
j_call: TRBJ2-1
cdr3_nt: TGTGCCAGCAGCTTGTCCCGGACAGGAGGAATCAATGAGCAGTTCTTC
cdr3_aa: CASSLSRTGGINEQFF

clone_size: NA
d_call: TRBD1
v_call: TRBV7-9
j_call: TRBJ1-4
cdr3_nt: TGTGCCAGCAGCTTAGGGGACCGGGACAGAGATAATGAAAAACTGTTTTTT
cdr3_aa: CASSLGDRDRDNEKLFF

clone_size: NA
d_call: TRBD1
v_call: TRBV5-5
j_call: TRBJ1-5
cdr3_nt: TGTGCCAGCAGCTTACAGGGGGCTAGGAGCAATCAGCCCCAGCATTTT
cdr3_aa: CASSLQGARSNQPQHF

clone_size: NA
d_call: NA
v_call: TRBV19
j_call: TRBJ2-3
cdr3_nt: TGTGCCAGTAGTATAGACGCGGGACTTTATACGCAGTATTTT
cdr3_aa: CASSIDAGLYTQYF

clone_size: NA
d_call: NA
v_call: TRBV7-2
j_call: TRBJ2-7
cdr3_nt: TGTGCCAGCAGCATGCCGCCAACAGCAGGGCCCTACGAGCAGTACTTC
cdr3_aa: CASSMPPTAGPYEQYF

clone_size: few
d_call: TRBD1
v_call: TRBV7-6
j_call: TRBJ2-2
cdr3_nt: TGTGCCAGCAGCCCCACGCAGGGGGCTAACACCGGGGAGCTGTTTTTT
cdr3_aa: CASSPTQGANTGELFF

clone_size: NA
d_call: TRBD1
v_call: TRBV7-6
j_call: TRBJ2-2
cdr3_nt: TGTGCCAGCAGCTCCTCCGGGACAGCGAACACCGGGGAGCTGTTTTTT
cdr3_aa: CASSSSGTANTGELFF

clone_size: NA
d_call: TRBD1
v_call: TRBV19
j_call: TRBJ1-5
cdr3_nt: TGTGCCAGTAGTATAGAGCGAGGAGGGGGCGGCAATCAGCCCCAGCATTTT
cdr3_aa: CASSIERGGGGNQPQHF

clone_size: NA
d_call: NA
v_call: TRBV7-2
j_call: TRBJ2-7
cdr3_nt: TGTGCCAGCAGCCAGGGGCTAAACTCCTACGAGCAGTACTTC
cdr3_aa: CASSQGLNSYEQYF

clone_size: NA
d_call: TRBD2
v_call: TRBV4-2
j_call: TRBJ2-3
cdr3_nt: TGTGCCAGCAGCCAAGAAGAGCGGGGGGGCCTCACAGATACGCAGTATTTT
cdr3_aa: CASSQEERGGLTDTQYF

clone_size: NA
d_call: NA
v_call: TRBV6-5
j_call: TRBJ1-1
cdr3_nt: TGTGCCAGCAGTCCTCCCCGGGACACCTCTAAAGCTTTCTTT
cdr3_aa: CASSPPRDTSKAFF

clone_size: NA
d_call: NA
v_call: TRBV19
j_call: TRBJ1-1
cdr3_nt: TGTGCCAGTAGTCAACCTCACTTGAACACTGAAGCTTTCTTT
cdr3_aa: CASSQPHLNTEAFF

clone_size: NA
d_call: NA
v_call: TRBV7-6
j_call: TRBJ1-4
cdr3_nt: TGTGCCAGCAGGGGGGGACGGGAAGAAAAACTGTTTTTT
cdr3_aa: CASRGGREEKLFF

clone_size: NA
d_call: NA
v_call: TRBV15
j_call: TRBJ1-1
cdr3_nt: TGTGCCACCAGCAGAGATTTTGGGAGTGAAGCTTTCTTT
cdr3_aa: CATSRDFGSEAFF

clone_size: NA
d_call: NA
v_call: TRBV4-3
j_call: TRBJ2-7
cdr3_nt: TGCGCCAGCAGCCAAGGGCAGGGGAGTTACGAGCAGTACTTC
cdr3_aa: CASSQGQGSYEQYF

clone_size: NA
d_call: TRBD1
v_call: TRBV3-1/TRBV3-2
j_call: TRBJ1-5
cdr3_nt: TGTGCCAGCAGCCAAGGGCAGGGGGGTCAGCCCCAGCATTTT
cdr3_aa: CASSQGQGGQPQHF

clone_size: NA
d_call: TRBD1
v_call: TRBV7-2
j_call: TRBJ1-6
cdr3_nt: TGTGCCAGCAGAAATACAGGGGGAAGGTCACCCCTCCACTTT
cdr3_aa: CASRNTGGRSPLHF

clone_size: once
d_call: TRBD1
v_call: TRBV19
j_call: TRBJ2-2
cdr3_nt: TGTGCCAGTAGGGACAGGGTGCCCGGGGAGCTGTTTTTT
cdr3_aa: CASRDRVPGELFF

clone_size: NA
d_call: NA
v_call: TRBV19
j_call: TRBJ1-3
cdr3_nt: TGTGCCAGTACGCCAGGGCCTGGAAACACCATATATTTT
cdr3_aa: CASTPGPGNTIYF

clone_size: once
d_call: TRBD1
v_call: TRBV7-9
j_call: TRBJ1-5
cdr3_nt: TGTGCCAGCAGCTACGACAGGGACAATCAGCCCCAGCATTTT
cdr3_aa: CASSYDRDNQPQHF

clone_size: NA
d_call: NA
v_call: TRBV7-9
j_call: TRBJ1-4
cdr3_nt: TGTGCCAGCAGCTTAAGCCATGAAACTAATGAAAAACTGTTTTTT
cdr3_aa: CASSLSHETNEKLFF